This T cell receptor (beta chain) was recorded in a study of CD8+ T cells in alopecia areata. The germline CDR1 and CDR2 sequences are SNHLY and FYNNEI. Trimming removed 6 bases from V and 0 bases from J, with 9 bases in between. CDR3 length equals 15 residues. RNA, once extracted, was reverse transcribed into cDNA for use as the sequencing template. Here immunoSEQ multiplex PCR was the method, and the copy in TCRdb shows in-frame clones only, minus some. Of 110,000 or so clones detected, approximately 38% appear once; the ten largest clones hold over 3%. This sequence originates from a human donor with alopecia areata. Sequences were obtained from CD4+ T cells sorted from blood. The chain combines TRBV2 with TRBJ2-6; D is unresolved. The CDR3 is CASRAGDSGANVLTF. The CDR3 bases are TGTGCCAGCAGGGCCGGCGACTCTGGGGCCAACGTCCTGACTTTC.